What follows are 27 T cell receptor beta chains derived from one specimen sequenced in a study of technical replicates of blood from a few donors. Data came from immunoSEQ multiplex PCR; TCRdb stores just in-frame clones and leaves some out. Found here are roughly 68,000 clones, 70% to 90% of them singletons; the top ten hold approximately 4.9%. Sequencing input: PBMCs. The receptors were sampled from a human donor in good health. Some clones in this sample may be carry-over from other donors' samples.

The chain recombines TRBV5-4 with TRBJ2-3; 9 bases fit TRBD1. Germline lookup yields CDR1 SGHNT and CDR2 YYREEE (reference sequence). There are 16 residues in the CDR3. V was pared by 4 bases and J by 2 bases, with 8 bases of the junction left unmatched. CDR3 sequence reads: CASSPNRGPHTDTQYF. In nucleotides, the CDR3 is TGTGCCAGCAGCCCAAACAGGGGGCCCCACACAGATACGCAGTATTTT.

V is TRBV19 and J is TRBJ2-7, with D perhaps TRBD1 (6 bases). CDR1 is LNHDA and CDR2 is SQIVND in the germline V gene (reference sequence). With 3 bases removed from V and 1 base from J, the gap between germline ends came to 13 bases. CDR3 length: 15 residues. The CDR3 DNA reads TGTGCCAGTAGTATTCGCGAAGGACAGTCCTACGAGCAGTACTTC. The encoded protein is CASSIREGQSYEQYF.

The chain combines TRBV18 with TRBJ2-5, with D possibly TRBD2 on 5 matching bases. Germline CDR1 reads KGHSH; CDR2 reads LQKENI. Trimming pared 3 bases from V and 7 bases from J, leaving 12 bases between. The CDR3 consists of 13 residues. The CDR3 DNA follows: TGTGCCAGCTCACCCAACCCCCGGGGGACCCAGTACTTC. Its protein is CASSPNPRGTQYF.

The chain carries TRBV30 and TRBJ2-4; 14 bases agree with TRBD2. The junction had 7 bases not matched to a gene; V was cut back by 2 bases and J by 1 base. Germline loops: CDR1 GTSNPN, CDR2 SVGIG (reference sequence). The CDR3 contains 18 residues. The CDR3 region is CAWSLPGLAGAAKNIQYF. The CDR3, as DNA: TGTGCCTGGAGTCTCCCGGGACTAGCGGGAGCGGCCAAAAACATTCAGTACTTC.

The chain has TRBV19 and TRBJ1-3; tentative D call: TRBD1 (5 bases). V shed 3 bases and J shed 4 bases, with 16 bases lying between them. Germline V lookup: CDR1 LNHDA, CDR2 SQIVND (reference sequence). There are 16 residues in the CDR3. This CDR3 reads CASSIQGFRRGNTIYF. As DNA, the CDR3 is TGTGCCAGTAGTATTCAGGGATTTCGGAGAGGAAACACCATATATTTT.

This clone was detected once. The rearrangement uses TRBV2 and TRBJ1-1, with 11 bases identical to TRBD1. Germline values: CDR1 SNHLY, CDR2 FYNNEI. The trim removed 2 bases at V and 8 bases at J, leaving 4 bases unmatched. The CDR3 covers 14 residues. The CDR3 reads CASSEWTGGSEAFF. CDR3 sequence (DNA): TGTGCCAGCAGTGAATGGACAGGGGGCTCCGAAGCTTTCTTT.

This clone turned up a few times. The chain combines TRBV6-5 with TRBJ2-7, with TRBD1 identical over 9 bases. Looked up from germline, CDR1 is MNHEY and CDR2 is SVGAGI. This CDR3 has 14 amino acids. Germline trimming cut 2 bases from V and 7 bases from J; bases unmatched to any gene: 6. The CDR3 DNA reads as TGTGCCAGCAGTTACAAACAGGGGGCTAGGGAGCAGTACTTC. It is translated as CASSYKQGAREQYF.

The J gene is TRBJ2-1, the V gene TRBV7-3; TRBD2 is a possible D gene (6 bases). This CDR3 is built from 15 residues. Trimming shortened V by 0 bases and J by 0 bases, and 6 bases separated the two germline ends. Germline V gives CDR1 SGHTA, CDR2 FQGTGA. The CDR3 DNA reads as TGTGCCAGCAGCTTAACGGGGGGCTCCTACAATGAGCAGTTCTTC. Its translation is CASSLTGGSYNEQFF.

CDR3 DNA sequence: TGTGCCAGCAGCTTATATGGAGACAGGGGACCTGGGGCCAACGTCCTGACTTTC. Protein: CASSLYGDRGPGANVLTF. The chain combines TRBV7-9 with TRBJ2-6; 8 bases fit TRBD1. The CDR3 is 18 residues long. Per germline, CDR1 SEHNR and CDR2 FQNEAQ (reference sequence). V lost 2 bases and J lost 2; bases outside the gene matches: 8.

V usage is TRBV9 and J usage is TRBJ1-2, with 7 bases identical to TRBD1. This CDR3 is built from 17 residues. The V gene end was trimmed by 3 bases and the J gene end by 0 bases; junction bases not matched to a gene: 11. CDR1 is SGDLS and CDR2 is YYNGEE in the germline V gene. The CDR3 protein is CASSGGTAYSPNYGYTF. The DNA for the CDR3 is TGTGCCAGCAGCGGGGGGACAGCATACTCCCCTAACTATGGCTACACCTTC.

The chain recombines TRBV9 with TRBJ2-6; TRBD2 agrees at 12 bases. V was pared by 4 bases and J by 0 bases, with 11 bases of the junction left unmatched. The CDR3 runs 20 residues. Germline V lookup: CDR1 SGDLS, CDR2 YYNGEE. The CDR3 sequence is CASSPRGLAGGSSGANVLTF. The CDR3 nucleotides read TGTGCCAGCAGCCCTAGGGGCCTAGCGGGAGGGAGCTCTGGGGCCAACGTCCTGACTTTC.

This chain links TRBV6-5 with TRBJ1-2, with 9 bases lining up with TRBD1. The V segment lost 6 bases and the J segment 7 bases; nucleotides outside the gene matches: 6. The germline V gene encodes CDR1 MNHEY and CDR2 SVGAGI. CDR3 length equals 13 residues. The CDR3 sequence is CASSPDRGFGYTF. The CDR3 DNA is TGTGCCAGCAGCCCCGACAGGGGGTTTGGCTACACCTTC.

This chain connects TRBV4-2 to TRBJ1-3, with a tentative D call TRBD1 (5 bases). V lost 0 bases and J 0 bases, leaving 6 bases between the germline ends. Germline CDR1 LGHNA, CDR2 YNFKEQ. The CDR3 contains 15 residues. CDR3 nucleotide sequence: TGTGCCAGCAGCCAAGACGGGGGCTCTGGAAACACCATATATTTT. This codes for CASSQDGGSGNTIYF.

The rearrangement links TRBV2 to TRBJ2-7; D unclear. This CDR3 has 12 residues. The V end was cut by 2 bases, the J end by 7 bases, with 9 bases between. Germline V gene lookup returns CDR1 SNHLY and CDR2 FYNNEI. The CDR3: CASSESTSEQYF. CDR3 in DNA: TGTGCCAGCAGTGAATCGACATCGGAGCAGTACTTC.

The genes are TRBV5-1 and TRBJ2-3, with TRBD2 identical over 12 bases. J lost 12 bases, V lost 0 bases, and 8 bases had no gene match. This CDR3 contains 15 residues. Germline CDR1 SGHRS, CDR2 YFSETQ. CDR3 loop: CASSLGLAGVQSQYF. Written as DNA, the CDR3 is TGCGCCAGCAGCTTGGGACTAGCGGGAGTTCAGTCCCAGTATTTT.

V is TRBV5-5 and J is TRBJ1-6; 8 positions match TRBD1. The CDR3 is 15 amino acids. Germline values: CDR1 SGHKS, CDR2 YYEKEE (reference sequence). Trimming removed 3 bases from V and 10 bases from J; junction bases left unmatched: 9. CDR3 sequence (DNA): TGTGCCAGCAGCTCCACGGGACAGGCCATCTCACCCCTCCACTTT. It specifies CASSSTGQAISPLHF.

The chain recombines TRBV6-1 with TRBJ1-6; 8 bases match TRBD1. The J segment lost 6 bases and the V segment lost 1 base, leaving 5 bases of the junction unmatched. CDR3 size: 16 residues. The V gene's germline CDR1 is MNHNS and CDR2 SASEGT. CDR3 nucleotides: TGTGCCAGCAGTGAAGGTCAGGGGGCGGGTAATTCACCCCTCCACTTT. Translating it yields CASSEGQGAGNSPLHF.

V is TRBV10-3 and J is TRBJ1-2; D might be TRBD1 (6 bases). The CDR3 sequence is 13 residues long. CDR1 is ENHRY and CDR2 is SYGVKD in the germline V gene. The germline V and J ends were trimmed by 4 bases and 7 bases, with 13 bases remaining between them. CDR3: CAISVNREGGYTF. Written as DNA, the CDR3 is TGTGCCATCAGTGTAAACAGGGAGGGTGGCTACACCTTC.

This sequence joins TRBV30 and TRBJ1-5; 7 positions match TRBD1. V was pared by 5 bases and J by 6 bases, with 1 base of the junction left unmatched. The CDR3 covers 11 residues. CDR1 and CDR2 from the germline V gene are GTSNPN and SVGIG (reference sequence). This CDR3 is CAWGDSQPQHF. The CDR3 DNA follows: TGTGCCTGGGGGGACAGTCAGCCCCAGCATTTT.

The chain links TRBV29-1 to TRBJ1-2; tentatively, D is TRBD1 (6 bases). The germline gives CDR1 SQVTM, CDR2 ANQGSEA. V was cut by 6 bases and J by 2 bases, with 13 bases left in between. The CDR3 is made up of 13 amino acids. CDR3 sequence reads: CSVELQGNYGYTF. The CDR3, as DNA: TGCAGCGTGGAACTTCAGGGGAACTATGGCTACACCTTC. Full variable domain (rest looked up from reference TRBV29-1 and TRBJ1-2): SAVISQKPSRDICQRGTSLTIQCQVDSQVTMMFWYRQQPGQSLTLIATANQGSEATYESGFVIDKFPISRPNLTFSTLTVSNMSPEDSSIYLCSVELQGNYGYTFGSGTRLTVV.

This clone showed up just a few times. This chain uses TRBV10-3 with TRBJ2-2, with TRBD2 matching 10 bases. Trimming took 7 bases from V and 3 from J; bases not matched to a gene: 8. CDR3 length: 16 residues. Per germline, CDR1 ENHRY and CDR2 SYGVKD. The CDR3 loop reads CAINPSSGRDTGELFF. The CDR3 region has the DNA TGTGCCATCAACCCCTCTAGCGGGAGAGACACCGGGGAGCTGTTTTTT.

This chain links TRBV7-3 with TRBJ1-5; no reliable D call. The CDR3 extends over 13 amino acids. Trimming stripped 4 bases from V and 3 bases from J, with 7 bases between. Per germline, CDR1 SGHTA and CDR2 FQGTGA. The CDR3 DNA is TGTGCCAGCAGCTCAGAACACAATCAGCCCCAGCATTTT. Translated: CASSSEHNQPQHF.

The J gene is TRBJ2-7, the V gene TRBV9; TRBD1 matches 7 bases. Trimming at V came to 3 bases and at J to 2 bases, leaving 8 bases not matched to a gene. Germline CDR1 reads SGDLS; CDR2 reads YYNGEE. The CDR3 is made up of 15 amino acids. The CDR3 sequence: CASSAGQSDAYEQYF. CDR3 sequence (DNA): TGTGCCAGCAGCGCGGGACAGTCGGATGCCTACGAGCAGTACTTC.

The chain uses TRBV6-6 and TRBJ2-7; D gene unclear. Germline V gene sequence: CDR1 MNHNY, CDR2 SVGAGI (reference sequence). Trimming pared 1 base from V and 6 bases from J, leaving 7 bases between. The CDR3 loop spans 12 amino acids. The CDR3 loop reads CASSYLFLEQYF. Written as DNA, the CDR3 is TGTGCCAGCAGTTACTTGTTTCTCGAGCAGTACTTC.

The chain couples TRBV7-9 to TRBJ2-3; 7 bases align to TRBD2. Germline CDR1 reads SEHNR; CDR2 reads FQNEAQ (reference sequence). The V gene end was trimmed by 2 bases and the J gene end by 0 bases; junction bases not matched to a gene: 2. This CDR3 is 15 amino acids long. CDR3 in DNA: TGTGCCAGCAGCTTACCTAGCGGTAGCACAGATACGCAGTATTTT. Its translation is CASSLPSGSTDTQYF.

The rearrangement joins TRBV29-1 to TRBJ2-7; 7 bases are shared with TRBD1. With 1 base clipped from V and 2 bases from J, the junction kept 8 bases outside the gene matches. The CDR3 sequence is 15 residues long. The germline gives CDR1 SQVTM, CDR2 ANQGSEA. The CDR3, as DNA: TGCAGCGTTGAAGGACAGGGTGGTGAAACCTACGAGCAGTACTTC. As protein: CSVEGQGGETYEQYF.

The chain combines TRBV15 with TRBJ1-6; D is undetermined. Between the trimmed V and J ends, which lost 3 bases and 10 bases, there was a span of 10 bases. The CDR3 is 13 amino acids. Germline V CDR1 and CDR2: LNHNV, YYDKDF (reference sequence). In nucleotides, the CDR3 is TGTGCCACCAGCAGTAATCTGGAGTCACCCCTCCACTTT. Amino acids: CATSSNLESPLHF.